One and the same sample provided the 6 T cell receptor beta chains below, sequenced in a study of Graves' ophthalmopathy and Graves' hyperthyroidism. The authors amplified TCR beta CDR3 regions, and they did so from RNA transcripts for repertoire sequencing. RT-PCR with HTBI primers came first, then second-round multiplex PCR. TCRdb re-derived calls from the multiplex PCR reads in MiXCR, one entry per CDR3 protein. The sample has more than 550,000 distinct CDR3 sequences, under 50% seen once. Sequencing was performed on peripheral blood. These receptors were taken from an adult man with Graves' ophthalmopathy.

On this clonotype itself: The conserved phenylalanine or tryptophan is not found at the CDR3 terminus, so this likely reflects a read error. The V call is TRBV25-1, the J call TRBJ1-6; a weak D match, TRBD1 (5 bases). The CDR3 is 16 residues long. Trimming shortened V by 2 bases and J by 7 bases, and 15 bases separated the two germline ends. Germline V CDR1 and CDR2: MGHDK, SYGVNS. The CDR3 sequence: CASSELRGAENSPLHL. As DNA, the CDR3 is TGTGCCAGCAGTGAACTAAGGGGAGCGGAAAATTCACCCCTCCACCTT.

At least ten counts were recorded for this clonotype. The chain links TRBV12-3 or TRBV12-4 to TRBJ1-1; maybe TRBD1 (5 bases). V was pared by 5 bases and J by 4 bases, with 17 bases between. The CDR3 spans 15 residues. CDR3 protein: CASSLVPPQGTEAFF. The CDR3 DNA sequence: TGTGCCAGCAGTCTCGTACCTCCCCAGGGCACTGAAGCTTTCTTT.

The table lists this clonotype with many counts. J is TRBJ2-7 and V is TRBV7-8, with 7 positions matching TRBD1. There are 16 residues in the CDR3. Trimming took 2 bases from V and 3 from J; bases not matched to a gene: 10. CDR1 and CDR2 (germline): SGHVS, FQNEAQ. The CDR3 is CASSLLNRDRDYEQYF. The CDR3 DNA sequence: TGTGCCAGCAGCTTATTAAATCGGGACAGAGACTACGAGCAGTACTTC.

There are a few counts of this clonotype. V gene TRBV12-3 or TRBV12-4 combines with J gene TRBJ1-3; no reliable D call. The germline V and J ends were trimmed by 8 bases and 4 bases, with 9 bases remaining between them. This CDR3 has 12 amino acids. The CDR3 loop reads CASAATGNTIYF. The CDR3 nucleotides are TGTGCCAGCGCGGCAACAGGAAACACCATATATTTT.

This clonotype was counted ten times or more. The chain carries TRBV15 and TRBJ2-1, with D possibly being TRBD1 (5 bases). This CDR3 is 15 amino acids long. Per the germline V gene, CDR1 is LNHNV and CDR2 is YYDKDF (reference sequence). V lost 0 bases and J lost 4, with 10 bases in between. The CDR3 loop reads CATSRDGRGYNEQFF. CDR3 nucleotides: TGTGCCACCAGCAGAGATGGAAGGGGTTACAATGAGCAGTTCTTC.

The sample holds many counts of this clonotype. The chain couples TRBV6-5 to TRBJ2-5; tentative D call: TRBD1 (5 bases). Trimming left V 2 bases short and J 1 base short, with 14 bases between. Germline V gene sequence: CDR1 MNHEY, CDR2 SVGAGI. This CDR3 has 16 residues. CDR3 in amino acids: CASSYEQGFGQETQYF. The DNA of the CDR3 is TGTGCCAGCAGTTACGAGCAGGGCTTCGGCCAAGAGACCCAGTACTTC.